These T cell receptor beta chains were read from a single sample in a study of regulatory T cells in long-lasting Graves disease. One entry per CDR3 protein results from TCRdb running MiXCR on the multiplex PCR reads. In the table there are about half a million distinct CDR3 sequences, about 22% of which are singletons. The sequenced sample was peripheral blood mononuclear cells (PBMCs), obtained when the disease was refractory, from a patient treated with antithyroid drugs. All receptors come from a female donor with Graves disease. The CDR3 runs from the conserved cysteine through the conserved F or W. Each record gives: clone size, D gene, V gene, J gene, CDR3 protein, CDR3 DNA. D genes are given only for firm matches. The listing skips clone size in some rows; elsewhere it reads once, few, many or a size class.

>.|.|TRBV6-2/TRBV6-3|TRBJ1-4
CASSQGRLVEKLFF
TGTGCCAGCAGCCAAGGCCGGTTGGTTGAAAAACTGTTTTTT
>many|TRBD1|TRBV6-1|TRBJ2-7
CASSRTGSHEQYF
TGTGCCAGCAGCAGGACAGGGAGCCACGAGCAGTACTTC
>many|TRBD1|TRBV6-2/TRBV6-3|TRBJ1-2
CASSYPRDSNYGYTF
TGTGCCAGCAGTTACCCTAGGGACAGCAACTATGGCTACACCTTC
>many|.|TRBV11-1|TRBJ2-5
CASSFYRGAKTQYF
TGTGCCAGCAGCTTCTACCGGGGGGCCAAGACCCAGTACTTC
>many|.|TRBV28|TRBJ1-5
CASSLSRSNQPQHF
TGTGCCAGCAGTTTATCTCGTAGCAATCAGCCCCAGCATTTT
>many|TRBD1|TRBV12-3/TRBV12-4|TRBJ2-7
CASSFAGGVSEQYF
TGTGCCAGCAGTTTTGCAGGGGGCGTCTCCGAGCAGTACTTC
>.|TRBD2|TRBV15|TRBJ2-7
CATSRLGSGRTYEQYF
TGTGCCACCAGCAGGCTAGGAAGCGGGAGGACCTACGAGCAGTACTTC
>many|.|TRBV7-2|TRBJ1-1
CASSATTEGYTEAFF
TGTGCCAGCAGCGCGACAACTGAGGGGTACACTGAAGCTTTCTTT
>.|.|TRBV29-1|TRBJ2-7
CSVLTGTFSYEQYF
TGCAGCGTGCTTACCGGGACTTTCTCCTACGAGCAGTACTTC
>.|.|TRBV5-1|TRBJ1-1
CASGAGRGAFF
TGCGCCAGCGGGGCAGGGCGGGGAGCTTTCTTT
>.|.|TRBV15|TRBJ2-7
CATSSTPGAGEGDEQYF
TGTGCCACCAGCAGCACCCCCGGGGCAGGGGAGGGAGACGAGCAGTACTTC
>few|.|TRBV7-8|TRBJ2-5
CASPQQRDRPPETQYF
TGTGCCAGCCCCCAGCAGCGGGACAGGCCACCGGAGACCCAGTACTTC
>.|TRBD2|TRBV19|TRBJ2-5
CATARREGSFSQETQYF
TGTGCCACAGCCAGGCGGGAGGGTAGTTTTTCCCAAGAGACCCAGTACTTC
>many|TRBD1|TRBV20-1|TRBJ1-1
CSASQTGTNLGEAFF
TGCAGTGCTAGCCAGACAGGGACTAACCTTGGTGAAGCTTTCTTT
>many|.|TRBV27|TRBJ1-6
CASSSPGRDSYNSPLHF
TGTGCCAGCAGTTCCCCTGGACGGGACTCCTATAATTCACCCCTCCACTTT
>many|.|TRBV3-1|TRBJ1-4
CASSRRGGGEKLFF
TGTGCCAGCAGCCGCAGGGGCGGCGGGGAAAAACTGTTTTTT
>.|TRBD2|TRBV20-1|TRBJ2-2
CSARGTSGDFTGELFF
TGCAGTGCTAGGGGGACTAGCGGGGATTTCACCGGGGAGCTGTTTTTT
>few|.|TRBV6-2/TRBV6-3|TRBJ2-7
CASSYTPDSTYEQYF
TGTGCCAGCAGTTACACACCGGACAGCACCTACGAGCAGTACTTC
>.|TRBD2|TRBV30|TRBJ2-1
CAWRSTTSGSHNEQFF
TGTGCCTGGAGGTCCACGACTAGCGGGAGCCACAATGAGCAGTTCTTC
>.|.|TRBV27|TRBJ1-5
CASSPRAFNQPQHF
TGTGCCAGCAGTCCCCGGGCCTTCAATCAGCCCCAGCATTTT
>.|.|TRBV11-2|TRBJ1-5
CASSLGVGRVPQHF
TGTGCCAGCAGCTTAGGGGTCGGGCGGGTGCCCCAGCATTTT
>.|.|TRBV27|TRBJ2-7
CASSDGARYEQYF
TGTGCCAGCAGTGACGGGGCTCGATACGAGCAGTACTTC
>few|.|TRBV9|TRBJ1-5
CASSATQGRQPQHF
TGTGCCAGCAGCGCGACACAGGGACGGCAGCCCCAGCATTTT
>many|TRBD1|TRBV28|TRBJ1-5
CASSFGTAYNQPQHF
TGTGCCAGCAGTTTCGGGACAGCCTACAATCAGCCCCAGCATTTT
>.|.|TRBV10-3|TRBJ1-3
CAISRQVTGNTIYF
TGTGCCATCAGCAGACAGGTCACTGGAAACACCATATATTTT
>.|.|TRBV30|TRBJ1-2
CAWRARGVRYGYTF
TGTGCCTGGAGGGCCCGGGGGGTACGATATGGCTACACCTTC
>many|.|TRBV2|TRBJ1-1
CASSEGQGLDGNTEAFF
TGTGCCAGCAGTGAAGGGCAGGGCCTTGACGGGAACACTGAAGCTTTCTTT
>many|.|TRBV2|TRBJ1-4
CASTRQENEKLFF
TGTGCCAGCACACGACAGGAGAATGAAAAACTGTTTTTT
>few|.|TRBV11-3|TRBJ2-6
CASSSRETASSGANVLTF
TGTGCCAGCAGCTCCCGAGAGACCGCGAGCTCTGGGGCCAACGTCCTGACTTTC
>few|.|TRBV4-3|TRBJ1-3
CASSRGRASGNTIYF
TGCGCCAGCAGCCGTGGAAGAGCCTCTGGAAACACCATATATTTT
>.|.|TRBV5-4|TRBJ2-5
CASSPRGAQETQYF
TGTGCCAGCAGCCCTCGGGGGGCACAAGAGACCCAGTACTTC
>few|.|TRBV6-1|TRBJ1-2
CASNLSGGDYTF
TGTGCCAGCAACTTGTCCGGGGGGGACTACACCTTC
>few|.|TRBV5-1|TRBJ1-3
CASSLGDRVSGNTIYF
TGCGCCAGCAGCTTGGGGGACCGCGTCTCTGGAAACACCATATATTTT
>many|.|TRBV24-1|TRBJ1-2
CATSDPTGDDYGYTF
TGTGCCACCAGTGACCCAACGGGGGATGACTATGGCTACACCTTC
>.|TRBD1|TRBV18|TRBJ1-6
CASSPSGGSNSPLHF
TGTGCCAGCTCACCGTCAGGGGGAAGCAATTCACCCCTCCACTTT
>.|.|TRBV20-1|TRBJ1-4
CSATTNEKLFF
TGCAGTGCTACAACTAATGAAAAACTGTTTTTT
>many|.|TRBV7-2|TRBJ1-2
CASTPHGVRDGYTF
TGTGCCAGCACTCCTCACGGGGTTCGGGATGGCTACACCTTC
>.|TRBD2|TRBV6-5|TRBJ2-1
CASSSSRGRAPYNEQFF
TGTGCCAGCAGTTCCTCTCGCGGGAGGGCCCCCTACAATGAGCAGTTCTTC
>.|.|TRBV19|TRBJ1-6
CASSILGGDNSPLHF
TGTGCCAGTAGTATTTTGGGCGGGGATAATTCACCCCTCCACTTT
>.|TRBD1|TRBV28|TRBJ2-7
CASSFTGGPGEQYF
TGTGCCAGCAGTTTCACAGGGGGCCCGGGCGAGCAGTACTTC
>few|.|TRBV7-9|TRBJ1-4
CASSSAGPLSEKLFF
TGTGCCAGCAGCTCTGCAGGGCCCCTCTCGGAAAAACTGTTTTTT
>.|.|TRBV20-1|TRBJ2-5
CSAKLVQETQYF
TGCAGTGCTAAACTAGTCCAAGAGACCCAGTACTTC
>.|.|TRBV7-2|TRBJ2-3
CASSLGALRTDTQYF
TGTGCCAGCAGCTTAGGGGCCCTGAGGACAGATACGCAGTATTTT
>many|.|TRBV2|TRBJ1-2
CASSERLGRGFGYTF
TGTGCCAGCAGTGAACGACTTGGACGAGGCTTCGGCTACACCTTC
>many|.|TRBV7-9|TRBJ2-5
CASKDNREETQYF
TGTGCCAGCAAAGACAACAGGGAAGAGACCCAGTACTTC
>.|.|TRBV5-5|TRBJ1-1
CASSSRDLGEAFF
TGTGCCAGCAGCTCCAGGGATTTGGGTGAAGCTTTCTTT
>.|TRBD1|TRBV19|TRBJ1-1
CASSIDLSDRGLNTEAFF
TGTGCCAGTAGTATAGATCTCTCAGACAGGGGCCTGAACACTGAAGCTTTCTTT
>many|.|TRBV11-2|TRBJ2-7
CASSPSRGSEQYF
TGTGCCAGCAGCCCGAGTCGGGGCAGCGAGCAGTACTTC
>.|.|TRBV11-2|TRBJ2-2
CASSQIGPAHTEELFF
TGTGCCAGCAGCCAAATAGGGCCAGCCCACACCGAGGAGCTGTTTTTT
>many|.|TRBV5-6|TRBJ2-5
CASSSARQPETQYF
TGTGCCAGCAGCTCCGCCCGACAGCCAGAGACCCAGTACTTC